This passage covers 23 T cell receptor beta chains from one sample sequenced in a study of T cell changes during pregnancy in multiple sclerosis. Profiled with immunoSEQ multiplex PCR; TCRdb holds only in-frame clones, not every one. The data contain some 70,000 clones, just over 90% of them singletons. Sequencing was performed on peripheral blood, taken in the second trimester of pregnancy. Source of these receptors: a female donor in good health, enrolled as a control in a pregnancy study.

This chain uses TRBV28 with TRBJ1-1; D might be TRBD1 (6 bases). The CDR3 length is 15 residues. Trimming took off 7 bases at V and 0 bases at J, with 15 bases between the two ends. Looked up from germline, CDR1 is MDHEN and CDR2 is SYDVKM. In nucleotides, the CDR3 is TGTGCCAGCACCCCAGGGGCAGTCATGAACACTGAAGCTTTCTTT. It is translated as CASTPGAVMNTEAFF.

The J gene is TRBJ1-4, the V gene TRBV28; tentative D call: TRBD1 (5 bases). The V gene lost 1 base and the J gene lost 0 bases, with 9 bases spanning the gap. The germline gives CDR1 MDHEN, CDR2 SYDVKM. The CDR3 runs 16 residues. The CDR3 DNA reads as TGTGCCAGCAGTTTATTCACGGGGGCAACTAATGAAAAACTGTTTTTT. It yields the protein CASSLFTGATNEKLFF.

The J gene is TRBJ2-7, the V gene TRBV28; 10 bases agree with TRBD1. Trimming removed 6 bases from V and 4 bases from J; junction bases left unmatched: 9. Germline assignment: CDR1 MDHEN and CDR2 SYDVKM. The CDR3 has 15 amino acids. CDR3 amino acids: CASSTRDRGSYEQYF. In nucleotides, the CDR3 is TGTGCCAGCAGCACCCGGGACAGGGGATCTTACGAGCAGTACTTC.

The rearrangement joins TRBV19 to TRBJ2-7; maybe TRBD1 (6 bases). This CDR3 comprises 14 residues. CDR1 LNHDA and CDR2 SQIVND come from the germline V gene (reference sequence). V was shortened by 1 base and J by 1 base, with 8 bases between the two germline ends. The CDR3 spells CASSIGRGSYEQYF. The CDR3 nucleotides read TGTGCCAGTAGTATAGGCAGGGGATCCTACGAGCAGTACTTC.

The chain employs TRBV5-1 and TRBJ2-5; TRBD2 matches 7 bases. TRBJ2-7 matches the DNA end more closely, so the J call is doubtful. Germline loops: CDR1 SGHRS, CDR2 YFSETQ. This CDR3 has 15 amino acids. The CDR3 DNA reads TGCGCCAGCAGCCCGGGACGGGCTAGCGGCTACGAGCAGTACTTC. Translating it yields CASSPGRASGYEQYF.

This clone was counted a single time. The CDR3 is CASSVTSGRNNEQFF. DNA for the CDR3: TGTGCCAGCAGCGTTACTAGCGGCAGAAACAATGAGCAGTTCTTC. The chain combines TRBV9 with TRBJ2-1; 8 bases align to TRBD2. Germline CDR1 SGDLS, CDR2 YYNGEE. CDR3 length: 15 residues. The J segment lost 5 bases and the V segment lost 2 bases, leaving 6 bases of the junction unmatched.

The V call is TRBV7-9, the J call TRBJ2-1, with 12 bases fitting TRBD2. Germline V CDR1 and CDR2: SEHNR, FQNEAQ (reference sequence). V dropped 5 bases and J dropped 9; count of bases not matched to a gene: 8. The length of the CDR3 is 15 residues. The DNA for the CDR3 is TGTGCCAGCAGCCCTCTAGCGGGAGGGCTTGGTGAGCAGTTCTTC. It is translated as CASSPLAGGLGEQFF.

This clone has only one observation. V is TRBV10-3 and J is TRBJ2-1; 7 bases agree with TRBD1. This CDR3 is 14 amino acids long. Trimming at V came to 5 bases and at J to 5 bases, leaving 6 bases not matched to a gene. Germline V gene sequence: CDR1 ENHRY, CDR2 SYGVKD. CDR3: CAISLDGTDNEQFF. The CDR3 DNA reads TGTGCCATCAGTCTTGATGGGACAGACAATGAGCAGTTCTTC.

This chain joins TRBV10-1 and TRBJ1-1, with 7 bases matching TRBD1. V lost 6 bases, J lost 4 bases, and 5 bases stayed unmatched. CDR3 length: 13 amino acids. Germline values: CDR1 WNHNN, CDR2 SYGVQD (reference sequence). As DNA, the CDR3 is TGCGCCAGCAGCCAAGACAGGGCCACTGAAGCTTTCTTT. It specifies CASSQDRATEAFF.

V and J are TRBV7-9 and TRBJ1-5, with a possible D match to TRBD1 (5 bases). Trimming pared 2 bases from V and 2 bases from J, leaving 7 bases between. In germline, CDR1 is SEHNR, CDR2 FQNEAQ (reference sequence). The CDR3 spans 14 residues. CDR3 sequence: CASSLRGGNQPQHF. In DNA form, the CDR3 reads TGTGCCAGCAGCTTACGGGGGGGCAATCAGCCCCAGCATTTT.

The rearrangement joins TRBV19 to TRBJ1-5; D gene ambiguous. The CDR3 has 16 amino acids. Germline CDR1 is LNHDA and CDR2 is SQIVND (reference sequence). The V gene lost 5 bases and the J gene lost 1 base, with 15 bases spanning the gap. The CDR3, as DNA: TGTGCCAGTAGTGTTAAGAGTGGGCAGAGCAATCAGCCCCAGCATTTT. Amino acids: CASSVKSGQSNQPQHF.

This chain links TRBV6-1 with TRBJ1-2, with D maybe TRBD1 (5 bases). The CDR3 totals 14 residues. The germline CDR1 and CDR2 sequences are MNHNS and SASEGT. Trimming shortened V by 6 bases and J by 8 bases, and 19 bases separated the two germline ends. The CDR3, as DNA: TGTGCCAGCAGCGCCAACCGACAGTTCTCGGGCTACACCTTC. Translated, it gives CASSANRQFSGYTF.

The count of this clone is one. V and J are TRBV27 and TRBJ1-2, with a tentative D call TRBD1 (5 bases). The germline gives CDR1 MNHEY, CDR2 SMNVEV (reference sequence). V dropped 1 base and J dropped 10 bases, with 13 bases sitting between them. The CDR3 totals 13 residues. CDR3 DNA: TGTGCCAGCAGTTTATTCCCCCCCAGGGACTACACCTTC. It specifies CASSLFPPRDYTF.

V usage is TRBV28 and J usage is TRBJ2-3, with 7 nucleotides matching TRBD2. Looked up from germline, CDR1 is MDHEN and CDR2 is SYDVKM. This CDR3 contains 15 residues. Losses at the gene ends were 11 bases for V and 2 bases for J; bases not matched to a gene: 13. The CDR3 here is CAALGWRGYTDTQYF. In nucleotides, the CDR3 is TGTGCCGCCCTCGGGTGGCGGGGGTACACAGATACGCAGTATTTT.

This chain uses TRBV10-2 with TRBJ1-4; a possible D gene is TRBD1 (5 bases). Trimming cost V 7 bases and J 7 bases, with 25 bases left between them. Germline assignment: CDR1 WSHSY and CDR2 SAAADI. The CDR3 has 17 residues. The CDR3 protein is CASKGSYLAAGGEKLFF. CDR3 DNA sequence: TGCGCCAGCAAGGGGTCTTATCTCGCGGCGGGGGGTGAAAAACTGTTTTTT.

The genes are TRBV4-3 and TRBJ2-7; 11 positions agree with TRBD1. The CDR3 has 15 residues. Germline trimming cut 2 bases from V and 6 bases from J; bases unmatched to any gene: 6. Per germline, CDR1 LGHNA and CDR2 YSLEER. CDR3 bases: TGCGCCAGCAGCCAACAGACCGGGACAGGGGGCGAGCAGTACTTC. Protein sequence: CASSQQTGTGGEQYF.

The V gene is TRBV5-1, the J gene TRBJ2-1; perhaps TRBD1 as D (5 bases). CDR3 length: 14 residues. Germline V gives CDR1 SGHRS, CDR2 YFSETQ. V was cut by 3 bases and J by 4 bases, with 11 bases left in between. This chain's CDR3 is CASSSDTGYNEQFF. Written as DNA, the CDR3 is TGCGCCAGCAGCTCGGATACAGGATACAATGAGCAGTTCTTC.

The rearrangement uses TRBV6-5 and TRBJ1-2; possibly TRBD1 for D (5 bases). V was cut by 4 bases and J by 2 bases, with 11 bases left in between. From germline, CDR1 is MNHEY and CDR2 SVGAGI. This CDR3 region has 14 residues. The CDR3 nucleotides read TGTGCCAGCAGTTTCAGGGTCGGAAACTATGGCTACACCTTC. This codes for CASSFRVGNYGYTF.

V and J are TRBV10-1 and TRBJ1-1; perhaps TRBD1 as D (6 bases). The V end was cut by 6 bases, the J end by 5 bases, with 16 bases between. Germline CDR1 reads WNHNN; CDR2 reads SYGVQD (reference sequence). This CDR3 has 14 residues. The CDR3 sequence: CASSPGRGYTEAFF. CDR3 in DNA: TGCGCCAGCAGCCCTGGGAGGGGGTATACTGAAGCTTTCTTT.

DNA of the CDR3: TGTGCCAGTGGTAGAAGTCCCGGGGACGGGGAGCTGTTTTTT. Translating gives CASGRSPGDGELFF. The chain is built from TRBV19 and TRBJ2-2; the D gene is possibly TRBD2 (5 bases). Germline V gives CDR1 LNHDA, CDR2 SQIVND (reference sequence). This CDR3 is built from 14 residues. Between the trimmed V and J ends, which lost 8 bases and 7 bases, there was a span of 17 bases. Complete variable domain (other parts from reference TRBV19 and TRBJ2-2): DGGITQSPKYLFRKEGQNVTLSCEQNLNHDAMYWYRQDPGQGLRLIYYSQIVNDFQKGDIAEGYSVSREKKESFPLTVTSAQKNPTAFYLCASGRSPGDGELFFGEGSRLTVL.

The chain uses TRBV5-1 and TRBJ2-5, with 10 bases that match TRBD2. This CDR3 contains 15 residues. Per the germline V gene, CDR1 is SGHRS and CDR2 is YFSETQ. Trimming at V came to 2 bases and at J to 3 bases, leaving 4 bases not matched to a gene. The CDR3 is CASSFSGGPEETQYF. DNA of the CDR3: TGCGCCAGCAGCTTTAGCGGGGGGCCAGAAGAGACCCAGTACTTC.

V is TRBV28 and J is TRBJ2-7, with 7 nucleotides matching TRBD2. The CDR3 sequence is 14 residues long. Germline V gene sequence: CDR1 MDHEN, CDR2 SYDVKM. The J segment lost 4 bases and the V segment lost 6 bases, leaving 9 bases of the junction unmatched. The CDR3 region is CASREAGVTYEQYF. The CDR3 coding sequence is TGTGCCAGCAGAGAGGCGGGAGTTACGTACGAGCAGTACTTC.

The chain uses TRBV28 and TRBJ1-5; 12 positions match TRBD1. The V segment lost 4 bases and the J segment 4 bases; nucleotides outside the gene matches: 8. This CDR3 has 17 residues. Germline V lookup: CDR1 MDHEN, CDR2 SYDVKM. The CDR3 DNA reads TGTGCCAGCAGTTCCACCGGGACAGGGGGCGCGAATCAGCCCCAGCATTTT. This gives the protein CASSSTGTGGANQPQHF.